This T cell receptor beta chain is drawn from a study of Ad26.COV2.S vaccination and SARS-CoV-2 variants. Clones were sequenced by immunoSEQ multiplex PCR, and TCRdb holds only the in-frame ones, with some missing. This repertoire shows just under 250,000 clones, 70% to 90% found once; its top ten account for about 10%. The CDR3 is made up of 16 amino acids. The V and J ends lost 5 bases and 5 bases, in that order; junction bases with no gene match: 9. Germline CDR1 reads SGHTA; CDR2 reads FQGNSA. Treatment denoted: 15 to 20 received Ad26.COV2.S at low or high dose, single or two shots; about 5 received placebo; per-sample allocation not given. Day 63 after the first injection of vaccine or placebo was the sampling time.

The TCR comes from a person aged 18-65 years who received the Ad26.COV2.S COVID-19 vaccine or a placebo. V usage is TRBV7-2 and J usage is TRBJ1-6; 7 nucleotides align to TRBD1. The source material was peripheral blood, sampled in a trial of Ad26.COV2.S vaccine versus placebo. For the CDR3, the DNA is TGTGCCAGCAGCATCCTCGGGACAGTAAATAATTCACCCCTCCACTTT. The encoded protein is CASSILGTVNNSPLHF.